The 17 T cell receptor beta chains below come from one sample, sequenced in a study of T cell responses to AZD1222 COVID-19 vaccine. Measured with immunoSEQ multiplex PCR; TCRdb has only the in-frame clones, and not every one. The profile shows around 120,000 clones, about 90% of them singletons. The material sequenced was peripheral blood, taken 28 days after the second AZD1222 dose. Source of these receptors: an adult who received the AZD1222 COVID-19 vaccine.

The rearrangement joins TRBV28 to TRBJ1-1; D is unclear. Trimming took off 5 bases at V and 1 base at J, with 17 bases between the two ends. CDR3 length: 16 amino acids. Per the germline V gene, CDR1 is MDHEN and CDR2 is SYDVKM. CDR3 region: CASSPTLPGGNTEAFF. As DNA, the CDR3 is TGTGCCAGCAGTCCGACCTTGCCGGGAGGGAACACTGAAGCTTTCTTT.

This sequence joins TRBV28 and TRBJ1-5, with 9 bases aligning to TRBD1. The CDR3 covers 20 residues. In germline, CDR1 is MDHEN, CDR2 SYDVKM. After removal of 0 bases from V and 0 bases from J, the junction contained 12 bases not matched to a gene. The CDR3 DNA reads TGTGCCAGCAGTTTATGGGGACCGGGACAGGGTTTGTATAGCAATCAGCCCCAGCATTTT. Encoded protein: CASSLWGPGQGLYSNQPQHF.

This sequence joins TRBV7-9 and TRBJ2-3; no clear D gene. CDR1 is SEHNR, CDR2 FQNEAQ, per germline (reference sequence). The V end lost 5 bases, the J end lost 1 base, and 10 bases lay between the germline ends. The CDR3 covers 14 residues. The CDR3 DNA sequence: TGTGCCAGCAGCGCTAGGGCTCGCACAGATACGCAGTATTTT. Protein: CASSARARTDTQYF.

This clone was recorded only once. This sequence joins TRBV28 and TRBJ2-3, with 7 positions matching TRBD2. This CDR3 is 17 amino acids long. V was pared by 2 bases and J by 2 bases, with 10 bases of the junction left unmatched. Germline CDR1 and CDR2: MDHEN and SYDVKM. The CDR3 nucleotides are TGTGCCAGCAGTTTAGTAGGGCTAGCGGCCCTCACAGATACGCAGTATTTT. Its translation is CASSLVGLAALTDTQYF.

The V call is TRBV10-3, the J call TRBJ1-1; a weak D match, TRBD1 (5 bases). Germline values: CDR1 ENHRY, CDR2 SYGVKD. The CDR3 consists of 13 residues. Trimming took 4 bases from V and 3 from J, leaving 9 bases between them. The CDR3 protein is CAISVGADTEAFF. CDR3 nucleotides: TGTGCCATCAGTGTAGGGGCAGACACTGAAGCTTTCTTT.

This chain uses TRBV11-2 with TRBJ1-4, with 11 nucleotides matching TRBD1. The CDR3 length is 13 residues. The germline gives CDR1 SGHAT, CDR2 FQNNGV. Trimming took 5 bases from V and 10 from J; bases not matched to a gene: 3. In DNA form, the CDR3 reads TGTGCCAGCAGCGGGGGGACAGGGGGAAAACTGTTTTTT. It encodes CASSGGTGGKLFF.

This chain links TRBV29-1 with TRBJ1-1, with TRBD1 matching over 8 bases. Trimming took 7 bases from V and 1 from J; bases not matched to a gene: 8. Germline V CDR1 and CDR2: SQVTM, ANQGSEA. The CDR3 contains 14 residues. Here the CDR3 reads CSAPTGAKNTEAFF. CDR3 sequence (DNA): TGCAGCGCACCGACAGGGGCCAAGAACACTGAAGCTTTCTTT. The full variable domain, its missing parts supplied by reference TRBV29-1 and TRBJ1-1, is SAVISQKPSRDICQRGTSLTIQCQVDSQVTMMFWYRQQPGQSLTLIATANQGSEATYESGFVIDKFPISRPNLTFSTLTVSNMSPEDSSIYLCSAPTGAKNTEAFFGQGTRLTVV.

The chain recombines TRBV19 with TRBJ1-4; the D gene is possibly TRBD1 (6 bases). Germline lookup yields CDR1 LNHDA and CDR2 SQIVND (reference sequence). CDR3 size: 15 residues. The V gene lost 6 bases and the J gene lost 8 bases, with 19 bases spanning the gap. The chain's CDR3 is CASSRSGEVGEKLFF. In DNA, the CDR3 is TGTGCCAGTAGCCGCTCAGGGGAGGTTGGAGAAAAACTGTTTTTT. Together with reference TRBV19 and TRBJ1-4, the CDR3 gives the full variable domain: DGGITQSPKYLFRKEGQNVTLSCEQNLNHDAMYWYRQDPGQGLRLIYYSQIVNDFQKGDIAEGYSVSREKKESFPLTVTSAQKNPTAFYLCASSRSGEVGEKLFFGSGTQLSVL.

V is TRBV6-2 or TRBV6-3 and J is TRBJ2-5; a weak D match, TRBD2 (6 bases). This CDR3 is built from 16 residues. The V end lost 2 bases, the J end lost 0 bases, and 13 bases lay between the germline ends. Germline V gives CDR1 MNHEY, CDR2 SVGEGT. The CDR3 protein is CASSYRLGTYQETQYF. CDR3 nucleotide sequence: TGTGCCAGCAGTTACAGACTAGGTACCTACCAAGAGACCCAGTACTTC.

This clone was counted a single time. The CDR3 loop is CASSRFIAGTEAFF. The DNA of the CDR3 is TGTGCCAGCAGTCGGTTTATTGCGGGCACTGAAGCTTTCTTT. The V and J genes are TRBV28 and TRBJ1-1; D not certain. Germline loops: CDR1 MDHEN, CDR2 SYDVKM. This CDR3 comprises 14 residues. Trimming shortened V by 5 bases and J by 4 bases, and 14 bases separated the two germline ends.

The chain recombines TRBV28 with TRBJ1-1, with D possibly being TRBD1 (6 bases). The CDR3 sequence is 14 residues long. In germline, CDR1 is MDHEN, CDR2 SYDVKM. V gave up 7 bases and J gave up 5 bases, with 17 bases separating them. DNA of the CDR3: TGTGCCAGCACCGAACAGGGCTTCGCGACTGAAGCTTTCTTT. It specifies CASTEQGFATEAFF.

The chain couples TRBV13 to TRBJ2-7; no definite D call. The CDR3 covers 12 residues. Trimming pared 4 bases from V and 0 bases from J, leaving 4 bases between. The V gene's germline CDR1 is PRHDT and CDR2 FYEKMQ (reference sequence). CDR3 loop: CASSYSSYEQYF. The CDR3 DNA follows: TGTGCCAGCAGCTACAGCTCCTACGAGCAGTACTTC. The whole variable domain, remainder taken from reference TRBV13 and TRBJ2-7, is AAGVIQSPRHLIKEKRETATLKCYPIPRHDTVYWYQQGPGQDPQFLISFYEKMQSDKGSIPDRFSAQQFSDYHSELNMSSLELGDSALYFCASSYSSYEQYFGPGTRLTVT.

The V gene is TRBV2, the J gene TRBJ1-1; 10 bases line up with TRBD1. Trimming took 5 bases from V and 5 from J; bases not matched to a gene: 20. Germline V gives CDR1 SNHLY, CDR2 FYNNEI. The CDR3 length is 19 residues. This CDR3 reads CASSPGQGNKRRDGTEAFF. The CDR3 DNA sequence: TGTGCCAGCAGTCCGGGACAGGGGAATAAACGAAGGGACGGGACTGAAGCTTTCTTT.

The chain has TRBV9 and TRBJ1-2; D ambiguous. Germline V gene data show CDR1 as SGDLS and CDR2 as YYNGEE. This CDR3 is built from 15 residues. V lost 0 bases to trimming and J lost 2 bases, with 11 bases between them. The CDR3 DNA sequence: TGTGCCAGCAGCGTAGCTCCAGGAGCCAACTATGGCTACACCTTC. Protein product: CASSVAPGANYGYTF.

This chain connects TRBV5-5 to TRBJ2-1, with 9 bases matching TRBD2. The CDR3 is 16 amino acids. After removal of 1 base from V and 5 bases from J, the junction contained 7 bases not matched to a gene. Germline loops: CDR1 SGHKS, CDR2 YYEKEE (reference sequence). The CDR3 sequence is CASSLMVLAGHNEQFF. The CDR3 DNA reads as TGTGCCAGCAGCTTGATGGTACTAGCGGGCCACAATGAGCAGTTCTTC.

The CDR3 spells CASSRTGVNQPQHF. CDR3 nucleotide sequence: TGTGCCAGCAGTAGGACAGGAGTCAATCAGCCCCAGCATTTT. The V and J genes are TRBV2 and TRBJ1-5, with 7 bases fitting TRBD1. The germline CDR1 and CDR2 sequences are SNHLY and FYNNEI. The CDR3 totals 14 residues. The junction had 4 bases not matched to a gene; V was cut back by 5 bases and J by 3 bases.

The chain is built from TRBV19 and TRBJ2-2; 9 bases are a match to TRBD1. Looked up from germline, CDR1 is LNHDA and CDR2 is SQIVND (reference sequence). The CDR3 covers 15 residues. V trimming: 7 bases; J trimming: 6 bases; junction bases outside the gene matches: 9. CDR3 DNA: TGTGCCAGTATCCCCGGGACAGGGATCCCCGGGGAGCTGTTTTTT. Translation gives CASIPGTGIPGELFF.